The 3 T cell receptor beta chains given below trace back to one sample, sequenced in a study of T cells in Graves' hyperthyroidism and ophthalmopathy. Amplification of TCR beta CDR3 regions used RNA as the template. HTBI primers were used for first-round RT-PCR of the TCR CDR3. MiXCR, run by TCRdb on the multiplex PCR reads, gives a single entry per CDR3 protein. Of 560,000 or so distinct CDR3 sequences listed, 40% to 55% are singletons. Material for sequencing was peripheral blood or thyroid tissue (not recorded which). Receptor source: a woman between 18 and 29 years old with Graves' hyperthyroidism.

The chain has TRBV2 and TRBJ2-7; TRBD2 matches 12 bases. The germline V gene has CDR1 SNHLY and CDR2 FYNNEI. The CDR3 spans 14 residues. Trimming took 5 bases from V and 7 from J; bases not matched to a gene: 6. CDR3 coding DNA: TGTGCCAGCAGTACGACTAGCGGGAGCGGTGAGCAGTACTTC. Its translation: CASSTTSGSGEQYF. Combining the CDR3 with reference TRBV2 and TRBJ2-7 gives the whole variable domain EPEVTQTPSHQVTQMGQEVILRCVPISNHLYFYWYRQILGQKVEFLVSFYNNEISEKSEIFDDQFSVERPDGSNFTLKIRSTKLEDSAMYFCASSTTSGSGEQYFGPGTRLTVT.

The gene calls are TRBV18 and TRBJ1-6; 7 nucleotides line up with TRBD1. The CDR3 runs 14 residues. V trimming: 7 bases; J trimming: 7 bases; junction bases outside the gene matches: 7. Germline CDR1 and CDR2: KGHSH and LQKENI. The CDR3 bases are TGTGCCAGCTTCGGTACAGGGGCCAATTCACCCCTCCACTTT. Residues: CASFGTGANSPLHF.

This clonotype appeared a few times. The rearrangement joins TRBV25-1 to TRBJ2-7, with 12 bases lining up with TRBD2. V was clipped by 5 bases and J by 7 bases; unmatched bases: 3. Per the germline V gene, CDR1 is MGHDK and CDR2 is SYGVNS. The CDR3 sequence is 13 residues long. The CDR3 is CASSPGTSGEQYF. The CDR3 nucleotides are TGTGCCAGCAGTCCCGGGACTAGCGGGGAGCAGTACTTC.